This paragraph covers one T cell receptor beta chain sequence. RNA was extracted with the RNeasy kit, and a quantity of about 0.45 to 1 ug was reverse transcribed using random hexamers. Across 54 Vbeta and 13 Jbeta, immunoSEQ multiplex PCR amplified TCR beta CDR3. A single record per CDR3 protein comes from TCRdb applying MiXCR to the immunoSEQ multiplex PCR reads. The sample lists approximately 190,000 distinct CDR3 sequences, approximately 93% seen once, with 0.1% to 0.12% in the top ten. The authors negatively isolated CD8+ and CD4+ T cells and FACS-enriched TEMRA cells. This CDR3 contains 15 residues. V was clipped by 8 bases and J by 4 bases; unmatched bases: 7. The data derive from a study of CD8 T cells in Susac syndrome.

The rearrangement links TRBV12-3 or TRBV12-4 to TRBJ2-3, with 12 bases aligning to TRBD1. Sequencing used CD4+ T cells from PBMCs. The receptor comes from a human donor in good health. CDR3 sequence reads: CASCPGTGGPDTQYF. CDR3 bases: TGTGCCAGCTGCCCCGGGACAGGGGGCCCAGATACGCAGTATTTT.